This TCR beta chain appears in the sequencing data of a study of blood T cell repertoires in COVID-19. Study-wide background: COVID-19 samples from acute and convalescent phases originated in the United States, Italy and Spain.

In the original processing: Estimation of nucleated cell counts relied on the amplification of reference gene primers. The method was immunoSEQ multiplex PCR; TCRdb's version includes in-frame clones alone and lacks a portion of them. The V and J calls and clone size were taken over from that table, and D and trimming were inferred from the DNA. The sample shows more than 300,000 clones, 92% of them seen only once. The CDR3 length is 16 residues. Germline CDR1 LGHNA, CDR2 YSLEER. The V end was cut by 0 bases, the J end by 0 bases, with 9 bases between. Two negative PCRs, clearance, or symptom resolution characterized the recovered Cohort 3 donors.

The sample taken for sequencing was PBMCs or T cells enriched from blood (not recorded which). The TCR comes from a woman aged 25 to 45 who had recovered from COVID-19. The chain has TRBV4-3 and TRBJ2-1; the D is unclear. CDR3 DNA: TGCGCCAGCAGCCAAGATTTTGCGGTCTCCTACAATGAGCAGTTCTTC. This translates into CASSQDFAVSYNEQFF.